The 31 T cell receptor beta chains below come from one sample, sequenced in a study of T cells in Graves' hyperthyroidism and ophthalmopathy. Amplification of TCR beta CDR3 regions was performed using RNA transcripts as template. An initial round of RT-PCR targeting the TCR CDR3 relied on the HTBI primer set. TCRdb analysed the multiplex PCR reads with MiXCR anew, one entry per CDR3 protein. The data contain roughly 700,000 distinct CDR3 sequences, 17% of them seen just once; the ten biggest clones take up 15% to 18%. The source material was blood. These receptors were collected from a man over 45 with Graves' hyperthyroidism.

This clonotype has a count of ten or more. The V call is TRBV2, the J call TRBJ2-1, with D maybe TRBD2 (5 bases). Trimming stripped 4 bases from V and 5 bases from J, with 6 bases between. Germline V lookup: CDR1 SNHLY, CDR2 FYNNEI. The CDR3 has 12 amino acids. For the CDR3, the DNA is TGTGCCAGCAGTGGGACTCACAATGAGCAGTTCTTC. This encodes CASSGTHNEQFF.

There are many counts of this clonotype. V gene TRBV2 combines with J gene TRBJ2-5; D is unclear. CDR1 SNHLY and CDR2 FYNNEI come from the germline V gene. The CDR3 runs 12 residues. V was shortened by 7 bases and J by 0 bases, with 6 bases between the two germline ends. The CDR3 protein is CASKEDQETQYF. For the CDR3, the DNA is TGTGCCAGCAAAGAGGACCAAGAGACCCAGTACTTC.

This sequence joins TRBV4-3 and TRBJ1-5; D is uncertain. The V end was cut by 4 bases, the J end by 3 bases, with 10 bases between. The CDR3 runs 14 residues. The V gene's germline CDR1 is LGHNA and CDR2 YSLEER. DNA of the CDR3: TGCGCCAGCAGCCTAACCGCGAACAATCAGCCCCAGCATTTT. Its protein product is CASSLTANNQPQHF.

The rearrangement joins TRBV20-1 to TRBJ2-1; 8 nucleotides agree with TRBD2. The CDR3 extends over 16 amino acids. V was pared by 1 base and J by 4 bases, with 9 bases of the junction left unmatched. Per germline, CDR1 DFQATT and CDR2 SNEGSKA (reference sequence). CDR3 region: CSARGSGAGDYNEQFF. CDR3 DNA: TGCAGTGCTAGAGGGTCGGGAGCGGGAGATTACAATGAGCAGTTCTTC.

The chain couples TRBV4-3 to TRBJ2-7, with TRBD1 matching over 10 bases. Germline V gives CDR1 LGHNA, CDR2 YSLEER. This CDR3 comprises 14 residues. The trim removed 4 bases at V and 7 bases at J, leaving 7 bases unmatched. The CDR3 sequence: CASSLGQGVGEQYF. CDR3 DNA sequence: TGCGCCAGCAGCCTTGGACAGGGGGTAGGAGAGCAGTACTTC.

Turning to this clonotype: Sequence at one end of the junction differs from germline and may be a read error. This chain links TRBV9 with TRBJ1-2; TRBD1 matches 8 bases. The CDR3 covers 15 residues. Germline V gene data show CDR1 as SGDLS and CDR2 as YYNGEE. The CDR3 is CASSASDREGYDYTF. DNA for the CDR3: TGTGCCAGCAGCGCATCGGACAGGGAGGGCTATGACTACACCTTC.

This clonotype was observed many times. This chain uses TRBV6-1 with TRBJ1-1; D is ambiguous. This CDR3 is built from 15 residues. V was clipped by 7 bases and J by 0 bases, with 15 bases between them. CDR1 and CDR2 (germline): MNHNS, SASEGT. This CDR3 reads CASTEYSGVNTEAFF. The CDR3 DNA is TGTGCCAGCACCGAATATTCTGGGGTGAACACTGAAGCTTTCTTT.

The gene calls are TRBV7-9 and TRBJ2-7; 10 bases map to TRBD1. The CDR3 has 14 residues. V shed 6 bases and J 5 bases; nucleotides not matched to a gene: 7. From germline, CDR1 is SEHNR and CDR2 FQNEAQ (reference sequence). CDR3 coding DNA: TGTGCCAGCAGGAAGGGACAGGGGCCAAACGAGCAGTACTTC. Translation: CASRKGQGPNEQYF.

This clonotype was observed a handful of times. Being one base from a much bigger clone, this may be a read error. V usage is TRBV3-1 and J usage is TRBJ2-1; 9 nucleotides line up with TRBD1. V was clipped by 6 bases and J by 12 bases; unmatched bases: 15. The germline V gene encodes CDR1 LGHDT and CDR2 YNNKEL (reference sequence). The CDR3 spans 15 residues. The CDR3 DNA is TGTGCCAGCAGTGCGGACAGGGGCGTTTTGCATGGGCAGTTCTTC. This encodes CASSADRGVLHGQFF.

The V call is TRBV29-1, the J call TRBJ2-7; 11 bases match TRBD2. This CDR3 has 14 residues. Germline CDR1 SQVTM, CDR2 ANQGSEA. J gave up 1 base and V 4 bases, and 3 bases lay outside the gene matches. The CDR3, as DNA: TGCAGCGTTGCCCGACTAGCGGGATCCTACGAGCAGTACTTC. It yields the protein CSVARLAGSYEQYF.

Notes on this clonotype: Since no conserved phenylalanine or tryptophan closes the CDR3, a read error is the likely cause. The V and J genes are TRBV7-2 and TRBJ2-3; D is unclear. The CDR3 is made up of 15 amino acids. V lost 5 bases and J lost 2, with 14 bases in between. Germline assignment: CDR1 SGHTA and CDR2 FQGNSA. CDR3 loop: CASSTHPQDTDTQYL. CDR3 sequence (DNA): TGTGCCAGCAGCACTCACCCCCAGGACACAGATACGCAGTATCTT.

This clonotype was picked up many times. The chain combines TRBV10-3 with TRBJ1-1; D is unresolved. V was shortened by 4 bases and J by 1 base, with 7 bases between the two germline ends. The germline V gene has CDR1 ENHRY and CDR2 SYGVKD. This CDR3 spans 13 amino acids. CDR3 nucleotide sequence: TGTGCCATCAGTGGACGGCAGAACACTGAAGCTTTCTTT. It encodes CAISGRQNTEAFF.

This clonotype occurred once. The chain has TRBV6-1 and TRBJ2-7; 11 bases line up with TRBD2. CDR1 MNHNS and CDR2 SASEGT come from the germline V gene. This CDR3 has 18 amino acids. Germline trimming cut 5 bases from V and 1 base from J; bases unmatched to any gene: 13. CDR3 coding DNA: TGTGCCAGCAGTCTGGAACTAGCGGGAGAGTGGTCGTCCTACGAGCAGTACTTC. Its translation is CASSLELAGEWSSYEQYF.

This clonotype was detected ten times or more. The chain combines TRBV28 with TRBJ2-1; 9 bases are a match to TRBD1. The CDR3 is 14 amino acids. Trimming took 5 bases from V and 9 from J; bases not matched to a gene: 8. CDR1 and CDR2 from the germline V gene are MDHEN and SYDVKM. CDR3 nucleotides: TGTGCCAGCAGTCCTTTGACAGGGGGAATTGAGCAGTTCTTC. As protein: CASSPLTGGIEQFF.

This clonotype was observed at least ten times. The J gene is TRBJ2-5, the V gene TRBV18, with unresolved D. Germline-derived CDR1 and CDR2 are KGHSH and LQKENI. The ends were cut back, 0 bases at V and 1 base at J, with 6 bases in the middle. This CDR3 comprises 14 residues. The CDR3 protein is CASSPPDIQETQYF. CDR3 in DNA: TGTGCCAGCTCACCACCAGACATCCAAGAGACCCAGTACTTC.

This clonotype was counted a few times. The chain joins TRBV20-1 to TRBJ2-2, with 7 bases identical to TRBD1. There are 16 residues in the CDR3. The V segment lost 6 bases and the J segment 4 bases; nucleotides outside the gene matches: 14. Germline V gives CDR1 DFQATT, CDR2 SNEGSKA (reference sequence). The CDR3 reads CSAENDDRAGTGELFF. The CDR3, as DNA: TGCAGTGCCGAGAACGACGACAGGGCTGGCACCGGGGAGCTGTTTTTT.

J is TRBJ2-1 and V is TRBV6-1; D is possibly TRBD1 (5 bases). CDR3 size: 13 residues. Per germline, CDR1 MNHNS and CDR2 SASEGT. Deletions cut 7 bases from V and 4 bases from J, with 11 bases between. CDR3 DNA sequence: TGTGCCAGCAAACAGGATAATTACAATGAGCAGTTCTTC. Translating gives CASKQDNYNEQFF.

The chain couples TRBV20-1 to TRBJ2-5; perhaps D is TRBD1 or TRBD2 (5 bases each). V was pared by 1 base and J by 2 bases, with 14 bases between. This CDR3 contains 15 residues. Germline values: CDR1 DFQATT, CDR2 SNEGSKA (reference sequence). The CDR3 coding sequence is TGCAGTGCTAGAGCCCCACGGGGCGGGCAAGAGACCCAGTACTTC. Amino acid sequence: CSARAPRGGQETQYF.

The chain combines TRBV28 with TRBJ2-1, with 10 bases identical to TRBD1. Germline CDR1 and CDR2: MDHEN and SYDVKM. The CDR3 is 17 amino acids. Trimming at V came to 6 bases and at J to 8 bases, leaving 16 bases not matched to a gene. CDR3 sequence (DNA): TGTGCCAGCAGGATGATCCCGGGACAGGGGACCCCCGATGAGCAGTTCTTC. Translated: CASRMIPGQGTPDEQFF.

This clonotype was seen just once. This rearrangement joins TRBV5-1 to TRBJ2-5, with D maybe TRBD2 (8 bases). Germline assignment: CDR1 SGHRS and CDR2 YFSETQ. This CDR3 has 20 amino acids. With 6 bases removed from V and 5 bases from J, the gap between germline ends came to 35 bases. The CDR3 here is CASNSGVGGATGGSLETQYF. The CDR3 nucleotides are TGCGCCAGCAACTCCGGGGTAGGGGGCGCGACGGGAGGGTCTTTGGAGACCCAGTACTTC.

This clonotype was seen ten or more times. This chain uses TRBV10-1 with TRBJ2-3; 8 bases are a match to TRBD2. The CDR3 has 16 amino acids. J gave up 1 base and V 6 bases, and 9 bases lay outside the gene matches. In germline, CDR1 is WNHNN, CDR2 SYGVQD (reference sequence). CDR3 region: CASSDRAGVGTDTQYF. The CDR3 DNA reads TGCGCCAGCAGCGATAGAGCGGGAGTTGGCACAGATACGCAGTATTTT.

This clonotype has at least ten counts. The chain has TRBV2 and TRBJ2-3; TRBD2 matches at 7 bases. J lost 3 bases, V lost 5 bases, and 11 bases had no gene match. In germline, CDR1 is SNHLY, CDR2 FYNNEI. CDR3 size: 16 residues. CDR3 sequence (DNA): TGTGCCAGCAGTATGGGTGGCGGGAGTAGAACAGATACGCAGTATTTT. It encodes CASSMGGGSRTDTQYF.

The V and J genes are TRBV19 and TRBJ2-7, with a weak D call TRBD1 (6 bases). Germline lookup yields CDR1 LNHDA and CDR2 SQIVND (reference sequence). V was pared by 6 bases and J by 6 bases, with 15 bases between. This CDR3 is built from 13 residues. CDR3 residues: CASSQGNLVEQYF. CDR3 sequence (DNA): TGTGCCAGTAGCCAGGGGAACTTGGTCGAGCAGTACTTC.

This clonotype was seen repeatedly, ten times or more. CDR3 DNA sequence: TGTGCCAGCAGCCCTCGGACTAGTTCGGTCACCGGGGAGCTGTTTTTT. Amino acids: CASSPRTSSVTGELFF. The chain carries TRBV9 and TRBJ2-2; 7 bases match TRBD2. CDR3 size: 16 residues. The ends lost 4 bases at V and 4 bases at J; junction bases unmatched: 10. Germline CDR1 and CDR2: SGDLS and YYNGEE. The full variable domain, its missing parts supplied by reference TRBV9 and TRBJ2-2, is DSGVTQTPKHLITATGQRVTLRCSPRSGDLSVYWYQQSLDQGLQFLIQYYNGEERAKGNILERFSAQQFPDLHSELNLSSLELGDSALYFCASSPRTSSVTGELFFGEGSRLTVL.

This clonotype was recorded at least ten times. The V and J genes are TRBV2 and TRBJ2-7; D gene uncertain. The ends were cut back, 6 bases at V and 3 bases at J, with 6 bases in the middle. The CDR3 loop spans 11 amino acids. Germline CDR1 is SNHLY and CDR2 is FYNNEI. CDR3 region: CASRQDYEQYF. In DNA form, the CDR3 reads TGTGCCAGCAGACAAGACTACGAGCAGTACTTC.

This clonotype was found many times. The CDR3 here is CASSPPSGRKDTQYF. CDR3 in DNA: TGTGCCAGCTCACCTCCTAGCGGGAGGAAAGATACGCAGTATTTT. J is TRBJ2-3 and V is TRBV18; 11 bases are a match to TRBD2. The CDR3 runs 15 residues. Germline V lookup: CDR1 KGHSH, CDR2 LQKENI. Trimming cost V 3 bases and J 5 bases; bases outside gene matches: 4.

The chain employs TRBV19 and TRBJ1-5, with 11 bases identical to TRBD1. J gave up 5 bases and V 5 bases, and 5 bases lay outside the gene matches. CDR1 and CDR2 from the germline V gene are LNHDA and SQIVND (reference sequence). CDR3 length: 15 amino acids. In nucleotides, the CDR3 is TGTGCCAGTAGTCCGAGGGGACAGGGGGATCAGCCCCAGCATTTT. Its translation: CASSPRGQGDQPQHF.

The DNA of the CDR3 is TGCGCCAGCAGCCACGGGGGACTAGCGGGAGTCTACAATGAGCAGTTCTTC. Translating gives CASSHGGLAGVYNEQFF. The V and J genes are TRBV4-1 and TRBJ2-1; 14 bases match TRBD2. This CDR3 is built from 17 residues. Germline CDR1 is MGHRA and CDR2 is YSYEKL. Losses at the gene ends were 3 bases for V and 3 bases for J; bases not matched to a gene: 4.

This clonotype was found many times. The rearrangement links TRBV28 to TRBJ1-1; 7 bases line up with TRBD1. Germline CDR1 is MDHEN and CDR2 is SYDVKM. Trimming removed 8 bases from V and 8 bases from J; junction bases left unmatched: 14. CDR3 size: 14 residues. The CDR3 is CASLTTGTDPEAFF. The CDR3 region has the DNA TGTGCCAGCCTTACCACCGGGACAGATCCCGAAGCTTTCTTT.

This clonotype was seen more than once but under ten times. The chain couples TRBV28 to TRBJ2-6, with TRBD1 matching over 9 bases. CDR1 is MDHEN and CDR2 is SYDVKM in the germline V gene. CDR3 length: 21 residues. Trimming removed 6 bases from V and 1 base from J; junction bases left unmatched: 19. CDR3 in amino acids: CASSQFIMKNRGLSGANVLTF. The CDR3 DNA reads as TGTGCCAGCAGCCAATTTATAATGAAGAACAGGGGGCTATCTGGGGCCAACGTCCTGACTTTC.

The V and J genes are TRBV12-3 or TRBV12-4 and TRBJ2-1; D assignment may be TRBD1 or TRBD2 (5 bases each). This CDR3 is 14 amino acids long. Between the trimmed V and J ends, which lost 4 bases and 6 bases, there was a span of 13 bases. CDR3 amino acids: CASSWGRAGNEQFF. CDR3 sequence (DNA): TGTGCCAGCAGTTGGGGCAGGGCGGGCAATGAGCAGTTCTTC.